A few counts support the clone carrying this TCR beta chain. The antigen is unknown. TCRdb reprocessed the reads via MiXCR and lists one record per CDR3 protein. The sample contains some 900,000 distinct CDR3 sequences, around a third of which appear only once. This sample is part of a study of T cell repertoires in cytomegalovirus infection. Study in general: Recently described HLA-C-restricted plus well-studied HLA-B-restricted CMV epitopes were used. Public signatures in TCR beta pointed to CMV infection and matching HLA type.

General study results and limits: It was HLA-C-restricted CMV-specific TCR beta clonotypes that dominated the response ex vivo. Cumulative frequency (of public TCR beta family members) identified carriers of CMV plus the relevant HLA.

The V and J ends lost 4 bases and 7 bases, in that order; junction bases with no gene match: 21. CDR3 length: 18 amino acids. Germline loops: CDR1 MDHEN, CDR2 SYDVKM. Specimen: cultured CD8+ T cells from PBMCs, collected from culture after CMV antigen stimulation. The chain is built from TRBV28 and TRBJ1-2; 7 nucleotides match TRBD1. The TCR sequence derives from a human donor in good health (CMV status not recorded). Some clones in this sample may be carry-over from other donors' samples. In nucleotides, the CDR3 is TGTGCCAGCAGTTCCTATCTTGTTCACCGGGACAGTATCTCTGGCTACACCTTC. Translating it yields CASSSYLVHRDSISGYTF.